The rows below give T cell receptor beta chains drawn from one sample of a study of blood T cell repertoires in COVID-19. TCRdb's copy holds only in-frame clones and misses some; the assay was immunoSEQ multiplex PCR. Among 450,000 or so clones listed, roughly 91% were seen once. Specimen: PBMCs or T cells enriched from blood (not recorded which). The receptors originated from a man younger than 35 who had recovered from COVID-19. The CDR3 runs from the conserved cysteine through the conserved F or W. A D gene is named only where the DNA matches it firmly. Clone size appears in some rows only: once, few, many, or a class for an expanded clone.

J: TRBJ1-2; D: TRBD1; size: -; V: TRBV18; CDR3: CASSDSGQAGYGYTF; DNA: TGTGCCAGCTCAGATTCGGGACAGGCTGGCTATGGCTACACCTTC
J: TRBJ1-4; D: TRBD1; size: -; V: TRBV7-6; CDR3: CASSNPTGSEEKLFF; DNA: TGTGCCAGCAGCAACCCGACAGGGTCGGAAGAAAAACTGTTTTTT
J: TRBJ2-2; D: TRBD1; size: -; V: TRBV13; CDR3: CASSFYGTGVPGELFF; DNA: TGTGCCAGCAGCTTCTACGGGACAGGGGTTCCCGGGGAGCTGTTTTTT
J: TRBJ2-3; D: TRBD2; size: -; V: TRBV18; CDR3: CASSPASGENTDTQYF; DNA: TGTGCCAGCTCACCAGCTAGCGGGGAAAACACAGATACGCAGTATTTT
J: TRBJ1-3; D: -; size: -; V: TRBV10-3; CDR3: CAISDSDSSGNTIYF; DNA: TGTGCCATCAGTGATTCGGACAGCTCTGGAAACACCATATATTTT
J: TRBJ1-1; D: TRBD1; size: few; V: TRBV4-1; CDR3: CASSQYGQGGTEAFF; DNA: TGCGCCAGCAGCCAATACGGGCAGGGGGGCACTGAAGCTTTCTTT
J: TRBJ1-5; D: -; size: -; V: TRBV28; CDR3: CASSFRPARGQPQHF; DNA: TGTGCCAGCAGTTTTCGGCCTGCGCGGGGTCAGCCCCAGCATTTT
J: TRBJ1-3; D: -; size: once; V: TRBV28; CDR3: CASSFSGLGNTIYF; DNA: TGTGCCAGCAGTTTTTCAGGGCTTGGAAACACCATATATTTT
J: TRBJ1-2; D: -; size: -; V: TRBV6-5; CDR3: CASSYLKLTNYGYTF; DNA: TGTGCCAGCAGTTACCTGAAACTAACCAACTATGGCTACACCTTC
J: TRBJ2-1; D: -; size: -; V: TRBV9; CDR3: CASSASNEQFF; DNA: TGTGCCAGCAGTGCCAGTAATGAGCAGTTCTTC
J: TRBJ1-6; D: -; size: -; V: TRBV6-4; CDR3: CASSDAGALHF; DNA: TGTGCCAGCAGTGACGCCGGGGCCCTCCACTTT
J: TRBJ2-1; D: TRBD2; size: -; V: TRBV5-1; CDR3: CASSLGGLAGTDEQFF; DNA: TGCGCCAGCAGCTTGGGCGGACTAGCGGGGACCGATGAGCAGTTCTTC
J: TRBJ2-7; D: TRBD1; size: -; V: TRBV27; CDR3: CASSPPGQGRHEQYF; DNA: TGTGCCAGCAGTCCCCCGGGACAGGGGCGCCACGAGCAGTACTTC
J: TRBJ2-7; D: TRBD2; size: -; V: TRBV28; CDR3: CASSLGAGTTTNEQYF; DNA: TGTGCCAGCAGTTTAGGGGCCGGGACTACCACCAACGAGCAGTACTTC
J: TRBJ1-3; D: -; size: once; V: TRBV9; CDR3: CASSAATGYGNTIYF; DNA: TGTGCCAGCAGTGCTGCCACAGGCTATGGAAACACCATATATTTT
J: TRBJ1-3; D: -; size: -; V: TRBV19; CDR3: CASSMGGPGNTIYF; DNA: TGTGCCAGTAGTATGGGGGGGCCTGGAAACACCATATATTTT
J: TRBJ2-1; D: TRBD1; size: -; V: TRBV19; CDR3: CASSFGQGGYNEQFF; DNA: TGTGCCAGTAGTTTCGGACAGGGAGGCTACAATGAGCAGTTCTTC
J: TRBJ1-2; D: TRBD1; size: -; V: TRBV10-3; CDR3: CAIRGTGFYGYTF; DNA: TGTGCCATCAGGGGGACAGGCTTCTATGGCTACACCTTC
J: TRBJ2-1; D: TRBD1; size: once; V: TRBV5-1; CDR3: CASGSKGAGNEQFF; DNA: TGCGCCAGCGGCAGTAAGGGGGCTGGGAATGAGCAGTTCTTC
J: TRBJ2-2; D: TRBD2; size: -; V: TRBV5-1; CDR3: CASSQSGSGTGELFF; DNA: TGCGCCAGCAGCCAGAGCGGGAGTGGCACCGGGGAGCTGTTTTTT
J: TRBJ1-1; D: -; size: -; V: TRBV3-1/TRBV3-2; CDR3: CASSQGGTSSKAFF; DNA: TGTGCCAGCAGCCAGGGGGGGACATCATCTAAGGCTTTCTTT
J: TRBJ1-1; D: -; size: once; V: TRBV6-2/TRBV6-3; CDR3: CASSQGGGAFF; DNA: TGTGCCAGCAGTCAGGGTGGAGGGGCTTTCTTT
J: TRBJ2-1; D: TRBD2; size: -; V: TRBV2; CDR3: CASRTSGYNEQFF; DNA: TGTGCCAGCCGGACTAGCGGTTACAATGAGCAGTTCTTC
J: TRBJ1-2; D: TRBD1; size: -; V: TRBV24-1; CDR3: CATSDFGRGHGYTF; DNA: TGTGCCACCAGTGATTTCGGCAGGGGGCATGGCTACACCTTC
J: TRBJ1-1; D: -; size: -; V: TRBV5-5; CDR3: CASSLAIGMVTEAFF; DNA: TGTGCCAGCAGCTTGGCCATCGGGATGGTCACTGAAGCTTTCTTT
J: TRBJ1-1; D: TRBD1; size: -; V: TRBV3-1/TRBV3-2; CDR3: CASSQGGWGQEGPTEAFF; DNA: TGTGCCAGCAGCCAAGGGGGGTGGGGACAGGAAGGTCCCACTGAAGCTTTCTTT
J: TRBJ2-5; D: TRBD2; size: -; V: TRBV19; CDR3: CASRRLSSGGRETQYF; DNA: TGTGCCAGTAGGCGTCTTTCTAGCGGAGGTCGGGAGACCCAGTACTTC
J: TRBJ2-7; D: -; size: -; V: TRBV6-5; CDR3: CASSPGLTYEQYF; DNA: TGTGCCAGCAGTCCGGGACTCACCTACGAGCAGTACTTC
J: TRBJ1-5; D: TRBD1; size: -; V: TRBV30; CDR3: CAWTGTGGGNQPQHF; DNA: TGTGCCTGGACCGGGACAGGGGGAGGCAATCAGCCCCAGCATTTT
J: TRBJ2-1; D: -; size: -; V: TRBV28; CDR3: CASSSGGEGRHEQFF; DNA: TGTGCCAGCAGTTCGGGGGGCGAGGGTAGGCATGAGCAGTTCTTC
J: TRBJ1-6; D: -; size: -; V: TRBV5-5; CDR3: CASSPLYAYSSYNSPLHF; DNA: TGTGCCAGCAGCCCCTTGTATGCGTATAGCTCCTATAATTCACCCCTCCACTTT
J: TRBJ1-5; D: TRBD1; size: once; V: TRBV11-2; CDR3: CASSSGTGSNQPQHF; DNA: TGTGCCAGCAGCTCCGGGACAGGGAGCAATCAGCCCCAGCATTTT